The clone carrying this T cell receptor (beta chain) was counted a few times. The antigen is not known. TCRdb independently ran MiXCR on the 5' RACE reads; one entry per CDR3 protein. Of a few hundred thousand distinct CDR3 sequences listed, over 11% are singletons. This entry belongs to a study of T-cell memory formation after mild COVID-19. Overall study context: TCR clusters were mostly confined to one donor each. Regarding the study as a whole: The main location of contracting CD4+ clones was CM and EM, and that of contracting CD8+ clones was EMRA.

CDR3 size: 14 residues. From germline, CDR1 is SGHRS and CDR2 YFSETQ. The V end was cut by 0 bases, the J end by 5 bases, with 8 bases between. The sample was PBMCs or a T cell subset sorted from them (not recorded which). J is TRBJ2-2 and V is TRBV5-1, with D hard to call. The sequence derives from a man between 18 and 35 years old who had mild COVID-19 (a few samples of this study predate the infection). Cell type and time point are not known. CDR3 in DNA: TGCGCCAGCAGCTTGGTGCCCGAAACCGGGGAGCTGTTTTTT. Amino acid sequence: CASSLVPETGELFF.